The next 11 T cell receptor beta chains were all read from a single sample in a study of T cells in localized non-small cell lung cancer. Sequencing was performed with immunoSEQ multiplex PCR; in TCRdb, only in-frame clones are kept and a portion is missing. The profile shows more than 30,000 clones, about 85% of them singletons. The starting material was peripheral blood mononuclear cells, obtained before any cancer treatment. The receptor source for this set is a man aged 35-69 years with stage III lung adenocarcinoma.

This rearrangement joins TRBV7-9 to TRBJ2-1; possible D gene TRBD2, 6 bases. The CDR3 loop spans 17 amino acids. The ends were cut back, 3 bases at V and 8 bases at J, with 23 bases in the middle. Germline loops: CDR1 SEHNR, CDR2 FQNEAQ (reference sequence). The CDR3: CASSLIEGAPRRDEQFF. CDR3 in DNA: TGTGCCAGCAGCTTGATAGAGGGAGCCCCCCGGAGGGATGAGCAGTTCTTC.

This clone appeared a few times. The chain has TRBV12-5 and TRBJ1-2; TRBD1 matches 8 bases. V lost 4 bases to trimming and J lost 3 bases; unmatched junction nucleotides: 1. This CDR3 is built from 13 residues. From germline, CDR1 is LGHNT and CDR2 FRNRAP. CDR3 protein: CASGSDRDYGYTF. As DNA, the CDR3 is TGTGCTAGTGGTTCGGACAGGGACTATGGCTACACCTTC. Filled out from reference TRBV12-5 and TRBJ1-2, the complete variable domain reads DARVTQTPRHKVTEMGQEVTMRCQPILGHNTVFWYRQTMMQGLELLAYFRNRAPLDDSGMPKDRFSAEMPDATLATLKIQPSEPRDSAVYFCASGSDRDYGYTFGSGTRLTVV.

CDR3 amino acids: CASSQYGRMSSYNSPLHF. CDR3 coding DNA: TGTGCCAGCAGCCAATACGGAAGGATGAGCTCCTATAATTCACCCCTCCACTTT. This chain joins TRBV4-2 and TRBJ1-6; D not resolved. The CDR3 totals 18 residues. The germline V and J ends were trimmed by 2 bases and 0 bases, with 14 bases remaining between them. Germline CDR1 LGHNA, CDR2 YNFKEQ.

DNA for the CDR3: TGTGCCATCAGTGAGTCGAAGGGCGGGGGGGCCAGGCATGAGCAGTTCTTC. This translates into CAISESKGGGARHEQFF. The gene calls are TRBV10-3 and TRBJ2-1; 9 positions match TRBD2. With V trimmed by 0 bases and J by 8 bases, 11 bases remained unmatched. CDR3 length equals 17 residues. Germline assignment: CDR1 ENHRY and CDR2 SYGVKD.

Comment on this clone: Other DNA sequences of this sample code for an identical CDR3. J is TRBJ2-5 and V is TRBV15, with D uncertain. This CDR3 region has 12 residues. The germline CDR1 and CDR2 sequences are LNHNV and YYDKDF (reference sequence). The V gene lost 1 base and the J gene lost 3 bases, with 3 bases spanning the gap. DNA for the CDR3: TGTGCCACCAGCAGAGGAGAAGAGACCCAGTACTTC. Protein product: CATSRGEETQYF.

The gene calls are TRBV4-3 and TRBJ2-1, with 11 positions matching TRBD2. CDR3 length: 17 residues. V was pared by 0 bases and J by 6 bases, with 7 bases of the junction left unmatched. CDR1 and CDR2 (germline): LGHNA, YSLEER. The CDR3 coding sequence is TGCGCCAGCAGCCAAGACCGCGGACTAGCGGGTGTCAATGAGCAGTTCTTC. As protein: CASSQDRGLAGVNEQFF.

This chain joins TRBV30 and TRBJ2-1; possible D gene TRBD2, 6 bases. The CDR3 is 14 amino acids. The ends were cut back, 2 bases at V and 8 bases at J, with 16 bases in the middle. The germline gives CDR1 GTSNPN, CDR2 SVGIG (reference sequence). The chain's CDR3 is CAWSQWGEGDEQFF. DNA for the CDR3: TGTGCCTGGAGTCAGTGGGGGGAAGGGGATGAGCAGTTCTTC.

The genes are TRBV18 and TRBJ2-6; D call uncertain. Trimming shortened V by 2 bases and J by 0 bases, and 11 bases separated the two germline ends. Germline CDR1 and CDR2: KGHSH and LQKENI. This CDR3 contains 17 residues. The CDR3 spells CASSPGVPASGANVLTF. The DNA of the CDR3 is TGTGCCAGCTCACCAGGAGTCCCAGCCTCTGGGGCCAACGTCCTGACTTTC.

The V and J genes are TRBV7-8 and TRBJ1-4; D gene unclear. Trimming took off 0 bases at V and 7 bases at J, with 18 bases between the two ends. CDR1 and CDR2 from the germline V gene are SGHVS and FQNEAQ. This CDR3 region has 17 residues. The CDR3 region is CASSLALVAGVAEKLFF. CDR3 nucleotide sequence: TGTGCCAGCAGCTTAGCGCTAGTGGCCGGCGTAGCTGAAAAACTGTTTTTT.

The CDR3 bases are TGCAGCGTCCGCCCGAGACAGGGAGGTATAGAGCAGTTCTTC. Translation gives CSVRPRQGGIEQFF. This chain uses TRBV29-1 with TRBJ2-1, with TRBD1 as a possible D gene (7 bases). The ends were cut back, 6 bases at V and 10 bases at J, with 22 bases in the middle. The CDR3 spans 14 residues. Germline V gene data show CDR1 as SQVTM and CDR2 as ANQGSEA.

The chain has TRBV2 and TRBJ2-3, with a weak D call TRBD1 (6 bases). Germline-derived CDR1 and CDR2 are SNHLY and FYNNEI. Trimming left V 8 bases short and J 4 bases short, with 19 bases between. The CDR3 sequence is 15 residues long. The CDR3 sequence is CASVTAGVSSDTQYF. Written as DNA, the CDR3 is TGTGCCAGCGTAACCGCAGGGGTATCATCAGATACGCAGTATTTT.